The 6 T cell receptor beta chains below were found in one sample sequenced in a study of shared clonotypes between healthy human individuals. Selected positively for CCR7 and CD45RO-negative, naive CD8 cells excluded terminally differentiated effector memory CD45RA+ cells. Some clones are missing from TCRdb's copy, which holds only in-frame ones; the method was immunoSEQ multiplex PCR. The table includes 1.5 million to 2.5 million clones, about 95% detected once. Sequencing was done on a sample of naive CD8+ T cells sorted from blood. The receptors were gathered from a man aged 18 to 29 in good health.

CDR3 in amino acids: CASSVSDGAQETQYF. The DNA for the CDR3 is TGTGCCAGCAGCGTAAGCGACGGGGCCCAAGAGACCCAGTACTTC. This rearrangement joins TRBV9 to TRBJ2-5, with D perhaps matching TRBD1 or TRBD2 (5 bases each). Germline V gene sequence: CDR1 SGDLS, CDR2 YYNGEE. The CDR3 runs to 15 residues. Trimming stripped 1 base from V and 1 base from J, with 11 bases between. The entire variable domain, with the rest obtained from reference TRBV9 and TRBJ2-5, is as follows: DSGVTQTPKHLITATGQRVTLRCSPRSGDLSVYWYQQSLDQGLQFLIQYYNGEERAKGNILERFSAQQFPDLHSELNLSSLELGDSALYFCASSVSDGAQETQYFGPGTRLLVL.

This chain joins TRBV5-6 and TRBJ2-5, with 7 nucleotides matching TRBD1. The germline gives CDR1 SGHDT, CDR2 YYEEEE. V lost 1 base and J lost 0; bases outside the gene matches: 9. CDR3 size: 17 residues. The CDR3, as DNA: TGTGCCAGCAGCTTGACAGGGGACCCTCCAAACCAAGAGACCCAGTACTTC. Encoded protein: CASSLTGDPPNQETQYF.

In the case of this clone: Distinct nucleotide sequences in the sample also encode this CDR3. The chain links TRBV7-9 to TRBJ2-2; the D is unclear. CDR1 and CDR2 from the germline V gene are SEHNR and FQNEAQ (reference sequence). The ends were cut back, 1 base at V and 5 bases at J, with 2 bases in the middle. This CDR3 has 12 residues. DNA of the CDR3: TGTGCCAGCAGCTTAGTTACCGGGGAGCTGTTTTTT. This encodes CASSLVTGELFF.

A note on this clone: The identical CDR3 is also encoded by other nucleotide sequences in the sample. CDR3 region: CASSLWGAGANVLTF. The CDR3 DNA reads as TGTGCCAGCAGTCTGTGGGGGGCTGGGGCCAACGTCCTGACTTTC. The chain combines TRBV27 with TRBJ2-6, with D maybe TRBD2 (6 bases). Germline V gene data show CDR1 as MNHEY and CDR2 as SMNVEV (reference sequence). The CDR3 covers 15 residues. V lost 5 bases and J lost 2, with 10 bases in between. The full variable domain, its missing parts supplied by reference TRBV27 and TRBJ2-6, is EAQVTQNPRYLITVTGKKLTVTCSQNMNHEYMSWYRQDPGLGLRQIYYSMNVEVTDKGDVPEGYKVSRKEKRNFPLILESPSPNQTSLYFCASSLWGAGANVLTFGAGSRLTVL.

This clone appeared a few times. The chain employs TRBV2 and TRBJ1-2; D remains ambiguous. Germline values: CDR1 SNHLY, CDR2 FYNNEI. Trimming removed 6 bases at V and 6 bases at J, with 14 bases between. This CDR3 has 13 residues. CDR3 sequence reads: CASRKMMGDGYTF. DNA of the CDR3: TGTGCCAGCAGGAAGATGATGGGCGATGGCTACACCTTC.

The chain couples TRBV7-2 to TRBJ2-5; D perhaps matches TRBD2 (5 bases). The germline V and J ends were trimmed by 5 bases and 7 bases, with 23 bases remaining between them. The CDR3 has 16 residues. Germline V gene lookup returns CDR1 SGHTA and CDR2 FQGNSA. The CDR3 region has the DNA TGTGCCAGCAGCCCGAACCACTGGCTAGTGGGAGTGACCCAGTACTTC. It codes for CASSPNHWLVGVTQYF.